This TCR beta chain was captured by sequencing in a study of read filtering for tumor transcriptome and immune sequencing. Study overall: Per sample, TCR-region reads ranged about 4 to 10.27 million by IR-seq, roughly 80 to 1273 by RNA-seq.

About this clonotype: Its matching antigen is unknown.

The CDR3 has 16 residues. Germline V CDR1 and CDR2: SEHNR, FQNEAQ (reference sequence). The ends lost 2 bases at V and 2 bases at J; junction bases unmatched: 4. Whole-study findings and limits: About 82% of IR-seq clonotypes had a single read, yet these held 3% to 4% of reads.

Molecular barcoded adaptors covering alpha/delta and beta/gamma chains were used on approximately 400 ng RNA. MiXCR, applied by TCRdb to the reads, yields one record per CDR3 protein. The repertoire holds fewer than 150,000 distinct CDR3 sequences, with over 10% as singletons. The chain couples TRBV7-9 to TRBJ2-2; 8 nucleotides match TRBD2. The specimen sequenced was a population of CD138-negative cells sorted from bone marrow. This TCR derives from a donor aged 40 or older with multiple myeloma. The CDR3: CASSLTTSGNTGELFF. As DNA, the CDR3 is TGTGCCAGCAGCTTAACAACTAGCGGTAACACCGGGGAGCTGTTTTTT.